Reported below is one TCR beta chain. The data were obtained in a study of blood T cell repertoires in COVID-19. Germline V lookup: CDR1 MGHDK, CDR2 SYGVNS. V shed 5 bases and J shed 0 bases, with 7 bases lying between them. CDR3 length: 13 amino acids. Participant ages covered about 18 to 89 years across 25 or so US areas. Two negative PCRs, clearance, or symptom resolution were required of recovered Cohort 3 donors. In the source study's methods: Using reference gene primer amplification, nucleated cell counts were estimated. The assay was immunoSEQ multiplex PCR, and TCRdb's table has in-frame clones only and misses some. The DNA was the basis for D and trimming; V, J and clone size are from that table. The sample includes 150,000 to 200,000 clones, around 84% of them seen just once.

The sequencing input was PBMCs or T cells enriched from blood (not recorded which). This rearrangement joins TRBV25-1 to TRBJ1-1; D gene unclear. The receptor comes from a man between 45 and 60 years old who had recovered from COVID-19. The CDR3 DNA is TGTGCCAGCAGTAGAACACTGAACACTGAAGCTTTCTTT. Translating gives CASSRTLNTEAFF.